The rows below give T cell receptor beta chains drawn from one sample of a study of cytomegalovirus exposure and HLA in healthy donors. Profiled with immunoSEQ multiplex PCR; TCRdb holds only in-frame clones, not every one. This sample yields more than 110,000 clones, of which 70% are seen a single time; roughly 2% belongs to the top ten. The sequencing input was PBMCs. These receptors were collected from a woman aged 60-70 years in good health and CMV-seropositive. The CDR3 runs from the conserved cysteine through the conserved F or W. D genes are given only for firm matches. Clone size appears in some rows only: once, few, many, or a class for an expanded clone.

j_call | d_call | v_call | clone_size | cdr3_aa | cdr3_nt
TRBJ1-1 | TRBD1 | TRBV5-1 | - | CASTKLGQMNTEAFF | TGCGCCAGTACCAAACTGGGACAGATGAACACTGAAGCTTTCTTT
TRBJ1-4 | - | TRBV28 | - | CASSPGDRREKLFF | TGTGCCAGCAGTCCCGGCGACAGGCGTGAAAAACTGTTTTTT
TRBJ2-7 | - | TRBV5-1 | - | CASSPGWQSPYEQYF | TGCGCCAGCAGCCCCGGGTGGCAGTCCCCCTACGAGCAGTACTTC
TRBJ1-2 | TRBD1 | TRBV10-1 | many | CASRTTGQGGDGYTF | TGCGCCAGCAGAACCACGGGACAGGGAGGCGATGGCTACACCTTC
TRBJ2-7 | - | TRBV6-1 | - | CASRGAIQGTHEQYF | TGTGCCAGCAGGGGAGCAATTCAGGGGACCCACGAGCAGTACTTC
TRBJ2-7 | - | TRBV7-3 | - | CASSLTANYEQYF | TGTGCCAGCAGCTTAACCGCTAACTACGAGCAGTACTTC
TRBJ2-7 | TRBD1 | TRBV6-1 | few | CASSEGTGNSYEQYF | TGTGCCAGCAGTGAAGGGACAGGGAATTCCTACGAGCAGTACTTC
TRBJ1-3 | TRBD1 | TRBV5-1 | - | CASSFTGKTGTSSGNTIYF | TGCGCCAGCAGCTTCACGGGGAAGACAGGGACGAGCTCTGGAAACACCATATATTTT
TRBJ1-1 | TRBD1 | TRBV10-3 | - | CAITEGQGVGTEAFF | TGTGCCATCACTGAGGGGCAGGGGGTCGGCACTGAAGCTTTCTTT
TRBJ1-1 | TRBD1 | TRBV5-1 | - | CASSVGQGGPEAFF | TGCGCCAGCAGCGTTGGACAGGGAGGTCCTGAAGCTTTCTTT
TRBJ1-4 | - | TRBV27 | - | CASSFGQSNEKLFF | TGTGCCAGCAGTTTTGGGCAATCTAATGAAAAACTGTTTTTT
TRBJ1-5 | - | TRBV15 | - | CATSRVAGRGDQPQHF | TGTGCCACCAGCAGAGTTGCAGGGAGGGGGGATCAGCCCCAGCATTTT
TRBJ2-1 | TRBD2 | TRBV25-1 | once | CASTAGVYNEQFF | TGTGCCAGTACGGCGGGAGTTTACAATGAGCAGTTCTTC
TRBJ2-1 | TRBD2 | TRBV5-1 | - | CASSPRASGDNEQFF | TGCGCCAGCAGTCCGCGGGCTAGCGGTGACAATGAGCAGTTCTTC
TRBJ1-1 | TRBD1 | TRBV29-1 | few | CSVSGQQNTEAFF | TGCAGCGTCTCGGGACAGCAGAACACTGAAGCTTTCTTT
TRBJ2-7 | TRBD2 | TRBV6-1 | - | CATERESTYEQYF | TGTGCCACCGAGCGGGAGAGCACCTACGAGCAGTACTTC
TRBJ2-5 | TRBD2 | TRBV29-1 | - | CSVERPSGMAETQYF | TGCAGCGTTGAGAGGCCTAGCGGGATGGCAGAGACCCAGTACTTC
TRBJ2-7 | - | TRBV11-3 | - | CASSPSKGRVGEQYF | TGTGCCAGCAGCCCCTCGAAGGGGCGAGTGGGGGAGCAGTACTTC
TRBJ2-7 | TRBD1 | TRBV7-9 | - | CASSRQGSSYEQYF | TGTGCCAGCAGCCGACAGGGGAGCTCCTACGAGCAGTACTTC
TRBJ1-5 | - | TRBV18 | - | CASSRRQDSNQPQHF | TGTGCCAGCTCTCGCCGACAGGACTCCAATCAGCCCCAGCATTTT
TRBJ2-1 | TRBD2 | TRBV5-1 | - | CASSLPSGNYNEQFF | TGCGCCAGCAGCTTGCCTAGCGGGAACTACAATGAGCAGTTCTTC
TRBJ1-1 | - | TRBV30 | - | CAWSVSGEFTEAFF | TGTGCCTGGAGTGTTTCCGGAGAATTCACTGAAGCTTTCTTT
TRBJ1-2 | - | TRBV29-1 | - | CSVERGIYGYTF | TGCAGCGTTGAAAGAGGGATCTATGGCTACACCTTC
TRBJ1-4 | - | TRBV10-1 | - | CASKQVRYATNEKLFF | TGCGCCAGCAAGCAAGTCCGATATGCAACTAATGAAAAACTGTTTTTT
TRBJ1-1 | - | TRBV18 | - | CASSPYRLNTEAFF | TGTGCCAGCTCACCTTACAGGTTGAACACTGAAGCTTTCTTT
TRBJ2-2 | TRBD1 | TRBV5-4 | - | CASSGQGYTGELFF | TGTGCCAGCAGCGGACAGGGGTACACCGGGGAGCTGTTTTTT
TRBJ1-2 | TRBD1 | TRBV29-1 | once | CSVQSRQGTYGYTF | TGCAGCGTTCAATCCCGACAGGGTACCTATGGCTACACCTTC
TRBJ1-3 | - | TRBV7-9 | - | CASTIGGIGGNTIYF | TGTGCCAGCACTATAGGGGGTATAGGCGGAAACACCATATATTTT
TRBJ2-5 | TRBD2 | TRBV29-1 | - | CSVGTTGETQYF | TGCAGCGTCGGGACTACGGGGGAGACCCAGTACTTC
TRBJ1-1 | - | TRBV5-6 | - | CASSSYDPGKAFF | TGTGCCAGCAGCTCTTATGACCCCGGGAAAGCTTTCTTT
TRBJ1-2 | - | TRBV6-1 | - | CASRVPGFNYGYTF | TGTGCCAGCAGGGTTCCCGGGTTTAACTATGGCTACACCTTC
TRBJ2-7 | TRBD1 | TRBV29-1 | - | CSVERGTGISSEQYF | TGCAGCGTTGAAAGAGGGACAGGGATTTCCTCCGAGCAGTACTTC
TRBJ1-2 | - | TRBV18 | few | CASSPLDSYGYTF | TGTGCCAGCTCACCCCTCGACAGCTATGGCTACACCTTC
TRBJ1-5 | - | TRBV19 | - | CASKTGSGQPQHF | TGTGCCAGTAAAACAGGGTCGGGACAGCCCCAGCATTTT
TRBJ1-2 | TRBD1 | TRBV29-1 | - | CSAGQGAGYGYTF | TGCAGCGCCGGACAGGGGGCAGGCTATGGCTACACCTTC
TRBJ2-7 | TRBD1 | TRBV5-4 | - | CASSYRGQYEQYF | TGTGCCAGCAGCTACAGGGGGCAGTACGAGCAGTACTTC
TRBJ2-1 | TRBD2 | TRBV18 | - | CASSPGTSGTNEQFF | TGTGCCAGCTCACCCGGGACTAGCGGGACTAATGAGCAGTTCTTC
TRBJ2-7 | TRBD2 | TRBV5-1 | - | CASSLAGGDYEQYF | TGCGCCAGCAGTTTAGCGGGGGGCGACTACGAGCAGTACTTC
TRBJ1-2 | - | TRBV28 | - | CASSPYVYGYTF | TGTGCCAGCAGCCCCTATGTCTATGGCTACACCTTC
TRBJ2-5 | TRBD2 | TRBV2 | - | CASGTSGKETQYF | TGTGCCAGCGGGACTAGCGGCAAAGAGACCCAGTACTTC
TRBJ2-7 | TRBD2 | TRBV27 | few | CASSMAGVGFYEQYF | TGTGCCAGCAGCATGGCGGGAGTGGGCTTCTACGAGCAGTACTTC
TRBJ1-1 | - | TRBV30 | medium-sized | CAWSVGTGSFF | -
TRBJ1-2 | - | TRBV7-2 | - | CASSLVVTQNYGYTF | TGTGCCAGCAGCTTAGTGGTGACTCAGAACTATGGCTACACCTTC
TRBJ2-6 | TRBD1 | TRBV11-1 | - | CASSLGTAGANVLTF | TGTGCCAGCAGCTTGGGGACAGCTGGGGCCAACGTCCTGACTTTC
TRBJ1-3 | TRBD1 | TRBV29-1 | - | CSVPQTGSGNTIYF | TGCAGCGTTCCTCAGACAGGGTCTGGAAACACCATATATTTT
TRBJ2-5 | TRBD2 | TRBV7-3 | - | CASSPGLAGGQQETQYF | TGTGCCAGCAGCCCCGGACTAGCGGGAGGCCAACAAGAGACCCAGTACTTC
TRBJ2-7 | TRBD2 | TRBV6-6 | - | CASSYRAGSYEQYF | TGTGCCAGCAGTTACCGAGCGGGAAGCTACGAGCAGTACTTC
TRBJ2-7 | - | TRBV10-3 | - | CAISDSARVYSYEQYF | TGTGCCATCAGTGACTCGGCGCGGGTCTATTCCTACGAGCAGTACTTC
TRBJ2-5 | - | TRBV6-5 | few | CASKFGVSGETQYF | TGTGCCAGCAAATTCGGGGTTAGCGGTGAGACCCAGTACTTC
TRBJ2-5 | TRBD1 | TRBV5-1 | - | CASSITGTGVGETQYF | TGCGCCAGCAGCATTACCGGGACAGGGGTTGGGGAGACCCAGTACTTC
TRBJ2-7 | TRBD1 | TRBV30 | - | CAWAQGAGPYEQYF | TGTGCCTGGGCCCAGGGGGCGGGACCCTACGAGCAGTACTTC
TRBJ1-2 | TRBD1 | TRBV18 | once | CASSQDRGIGYTF | TGTGCCAGCTCACAAGACAGGGGTATAGGCTACACCTTC
TRBJ2-7 | TRBD2 | TRBV30 | - | CAWSVGGLAGTEQYF | TGTGCCTGGAGTGTGGGAGGACTAGCGGGAACCGAGCAGTACTTC
TRBJ1-3 | - | TRBV6-1 | - | CASSESHSRNTIYF | TGTGCCAGCAGTGAAAGTCACAGCCGAAACACCATATATTTT
TRBJ2-1 | TRBD1 | TRBV6-4 | - | CASSDSGQGRNEQFF | TGTGCCAGCAGTGACTCAGGACAGGGGAGGAATGAGCAGTTCTTC